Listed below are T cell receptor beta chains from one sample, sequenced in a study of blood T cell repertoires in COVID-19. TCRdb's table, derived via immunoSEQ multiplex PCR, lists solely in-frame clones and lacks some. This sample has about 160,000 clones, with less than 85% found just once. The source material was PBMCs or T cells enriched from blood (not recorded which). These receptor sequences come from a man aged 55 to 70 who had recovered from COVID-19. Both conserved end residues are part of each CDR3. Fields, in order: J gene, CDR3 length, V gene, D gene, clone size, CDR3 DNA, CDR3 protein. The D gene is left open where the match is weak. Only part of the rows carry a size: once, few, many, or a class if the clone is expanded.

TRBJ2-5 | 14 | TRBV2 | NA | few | TGTGCCAGCAGTCCTACTATTGACGTGGAGACCCAGTACTTC | CASSPTIDVETQYF
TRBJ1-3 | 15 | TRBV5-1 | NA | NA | TGCGCCAGCAGCTCCGCGCGGGGGACTGGAAACACCATATATTTT | CASSSARGTGNTIYF
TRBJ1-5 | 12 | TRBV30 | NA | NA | TGTGCCTGGGGTCCCCCAAATCAGCCCCAGCATTTT | CAWGPPNQPQHF
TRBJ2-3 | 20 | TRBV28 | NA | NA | TGTGCCAGCAGTTTAGTTGGCCAGGTGGATACTGGTTTCAGCACAGATACGCAGTATTTT | CASSLVGQVDTGFSTDTQYF
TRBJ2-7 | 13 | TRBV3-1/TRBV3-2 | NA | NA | TGTGCCAGCAGCCTCGGGTTAGCCTACGAGCAGTACTTC | CASSLGLAYEQYF
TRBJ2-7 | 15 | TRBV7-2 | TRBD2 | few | TGTGCCAGCAGCTTAGGATTTAGCGGGGGGGCAGGGGAGTACTTC | CASSLGFSGGAGEYF
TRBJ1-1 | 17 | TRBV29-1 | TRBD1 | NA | TGCAGCGTTGGTTTAGGACAGGTAGGCCGGGGGTCCACTGAAGCTTTCTTT | CSVGLGQVGRGSTEAFF
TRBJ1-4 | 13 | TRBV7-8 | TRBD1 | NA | TGTGCCAGCAGCTCCCGGGACAGCCGGGGACTGTTTTTT | CASSSRDSRGLFF
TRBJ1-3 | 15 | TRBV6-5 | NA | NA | TGTGCCAGCAGCCCGGGTCCAAGCTCTGGAAACACCATATATTTT | CASSPGPSSGNTIYF
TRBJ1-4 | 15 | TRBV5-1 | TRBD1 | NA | TGCGCCAGCAGCCCGACAGGGGGCACTAATGAAAAACTGTTTTTT | CASSPTGGTNEKLFF
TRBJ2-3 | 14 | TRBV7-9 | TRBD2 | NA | TGTGCCATCCAGTCGCGGGGGGGCATAGATACGCAGTATTTT | CAIQSRGGIDTQYF
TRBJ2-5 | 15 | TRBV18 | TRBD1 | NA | TGTGCCAGCTCACCAAACGGACAGGGGAGGGAGACCCAGTACTTC | CASSPNGQGRETQYF
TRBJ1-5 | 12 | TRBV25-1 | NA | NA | TGTGCCAGCAGTGCCCCGGAGTCCCCGCAGCATTTT | CASSAPESPQHF
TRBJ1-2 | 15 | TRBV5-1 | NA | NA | TGCGCCAGCAGCTTGGTTCGTCAGGGCATTAATAGCTACACCTTC | CASSLVRQGINSYTF
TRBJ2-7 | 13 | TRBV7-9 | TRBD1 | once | TGTGCCAGCAGCTTTCAGGGGGCGTACGAGCAGTACTTC | CASSFQGAYEQYF
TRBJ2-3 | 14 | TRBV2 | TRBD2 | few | TGTGCCAGCAGTGCGGGGGGGGCAACAGATACGCAGTATTTT | CASSAGGATDTQYF
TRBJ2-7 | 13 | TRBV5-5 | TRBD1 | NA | TGTGCCAGCAGGGGGACAGGGGCGTACGAGCAGTACTTC | CASRGTGAYEQYF
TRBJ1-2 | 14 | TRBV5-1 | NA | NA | TGCGCCAGCCGAAGCCAGGGTGACAGTTATGGCTACACCTTC | CASRSQGDSYGYTF
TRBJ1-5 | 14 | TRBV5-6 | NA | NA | TGTGCCAGCAGCTTGAGGGGGATTAATCAGCCCCAGCATTTT | CASSLRGINQPQHF
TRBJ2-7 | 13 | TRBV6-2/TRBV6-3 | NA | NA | TGTGCCAGCAGTTACAGGGAGTGGTACGAGCAGTACTTC | CASSYREWYEQYF
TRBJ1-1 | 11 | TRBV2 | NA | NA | TGTGCCAGCAGCCAGTTCACTGAAGCTTTCTTT | CASSQFTEAFF
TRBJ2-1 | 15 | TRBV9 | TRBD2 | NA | TGTGCCAGCAGCGGTCCTAGCGGGAGGAACAATGAGCAGTTCTTC | CASSGPSGRNNEQFF
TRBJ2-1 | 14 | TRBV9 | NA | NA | TGTGCCAGCAGCCCCCTCAGCTCCTACAATGAGCAGTTCTTC | CASSPLSSYNEQFF
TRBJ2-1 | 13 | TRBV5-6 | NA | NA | TGTGCCAGCAGCCCGAAGGGGCTAGCGGAGCAGTTCTTC | CASSPKGLAEQFF
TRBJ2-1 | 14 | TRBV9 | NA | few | TGTGCCAGCAGCGTTGAGGCGGCTAGCTATGAGCAGTTCTTC | CASSVEAASYEQFF
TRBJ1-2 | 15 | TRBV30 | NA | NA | TGTGCCTGGACACGAGAAGAGGGAAACAACTATGGCTACACCTTC | CAWTREEGNNYGYTF
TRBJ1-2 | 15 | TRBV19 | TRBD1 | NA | TGTGCCAGTAGTAATACCGGGACAGGGGTTTATGGCTACACCTTC | CASSNTGTGVYGYTF
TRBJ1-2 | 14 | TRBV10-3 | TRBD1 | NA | TGTGCCATCAGCCCACTATCAGACAGGGGAGGCTACACCTTC | CAISPLSDRGGYTF
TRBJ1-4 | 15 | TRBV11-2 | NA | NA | TGTGCCAGCAGCTTAGATCCGGTCGCGAGTGAAAAACTGTTTTTT | CASSLDPVASEKLFF